A single sample gave rise to the 11 T cell receptor beta chains below, sequenced in a study of cytomegalovirus exposure and HLA in healthy donors (dated by TCRdb to about 2017). Library preparation used the immunoSEQ multiplex PCR assay. Not all clones reach the TCRdb copy of this immuneACCESS table, which keeps in-frame sequences only. Checked studies attribute under half of the gap to unresolved V genes and leave the rest unexplained. The sample data list roughly 80,000 clones, and about 92% of these were observed just once. In total, the top ten clones hold about 0.7% of the sample. Specimen: PBMCs. Receptor source: a man aged 18 to 29 in good health and CMV-seronegative.

The rearrangement links TRBV5-1 to TRBJ1-1; unclear D gene. V was clipped by 4 bases and J by 3 bases, with 16 bases between them. The CDR3 extends over 15 amino acids. Germline values: CDR1 SGHRS, CDR2 YFSETQ. DNA for the CDR3: TGCGCCAGCAGCCCACGGACGGGAGAGGACACTGAAGCTTTCTTT. Translating gives CASSPRTGEDTEAFF.

V and J are TRBV6-5 and TRBJ1-1, with unresolved D. The CDR3 is 15 amino acids. V lost 4 bases and J lost 2, with 14 bases in between. Per the germline V gene, CDR1 is MNHEY and CDR2 is SVGAGI. The CDR3 reads CASSSGNGINTEAFF. Here the CDR3 DNA reads TGTGCCAGCAGTTCGGGAAACGGCATAAACACTGAAGCTTTCTTT.

This sequence joins TRBV28 and TRBJ2-7, with no clear D. The CDR3 totals 12 residues. CDR1 and CDR2 from the germline V gene are MDHEN and SYDVKM. Trimming removed 7 bases from V and 6 bases from J, with 13 bases in between. Here the CDR3 reads CASTFTSSEQYF. The CDR3 DNA is TGTGCCAGCACCTTTACGTCCAGCGAGCAGTACTTC. The full variable domain, in which reference TRBV28 and TRBJ2-7 provide the parts outside the CDR3, is DVKVTQSSRYLVKRTGEKVFLECVQDMDHENMFWYRQDPGLGLRLIYFSYDVKMKEKGDIPEGYSVSREKKERFSLILESASTNQTSMYLCASTFTSSEQYFGPGTRLTVT.

The chain combines TRBV27 with TRBJ2-7; D gene ambiguous. The CDR3 is 16 amino acids. CDR1 is MNHEY, CDR2 SMNVEV, per germline (reference sequence). The germline V and J ends were trimmed by 4 bases and 7 bases, with 23 bases remaining between them. The DNA of the CDR3 is TGTGCCAGCAGTTCCAAGTGGGCCCTCCCCCAGTGGGAGCAGTACTTC. It yields the protein CASSSKWALPQWEQYF.

The chain recombines TRBV4-1 with TRBJ1-4; D might be TRBD1 (6 bases). This CDR3 spans 15 amino acids. The V end lost 1 base, the J end lost 5 bases, and 11 bases lay between the germline ends. Germline V gene lookup returns CDR1 MGHRA and CDR2 YSYEKL. The CDR3 coding sequence is TGCGCCAGCAGCCAAGGGATTACAGGGAATGAAAAACTGTTTTTT. Translating it yields CASSQGITGNEKLFF.

This clone was seen more than once but under ten times. J is TRBJ1-1 and V is TRBV7-9; no definite D call. V was clipped by 5 bases and J by 2 bases, with 6 bases between them. The germline V gene has CDR1 SEHNR and CDR2 FQNEAQ (reference sequence). This CDR3 comprises 12 residues. Written as DNA, the CDR3 is TGTGCCAGCAGCCATTCCAACACTGAAGCTTTCTTT. This codes for CASSHSNTEAFF.

This chain joins TRBV7-9 and TRBJ2-1; 7 bases align to TRBD2. Germline V CDR1 and CDR2: SEHNR, FQNEAQ (reference sequence). The J segment lost 4 bases and the V segment lost 5 bases, leaving 8 bases of the junction unmatched. CDR3 size: 15 residues. Here the CDR3 DNA reads TGTGCCAGCAGCGGCCCTTTAGCGGGTTACAATGAGCAGTTCTTC. Amino acids: CASSGPLAGYNEQFF.

This chain uses TRBV5-5 with TRBJ1-1; 7 bases align to TRBD1. The CDR3 is made up of 15 amino acids. CDR1 and CDR2 (germline): SGHKS, YYEKEE (reference sequence). V was clipped by 2 bases and J by 1 base; unmatched bases: 5. Here the CDR3 reads CASSFYRGGNTEAFF. The CDR3 DNA reads as TGTGCCAGCAGCTTTTACAGGGGCGGGAACACTGAAGCTTTCTTT.

The chain combines TRBV7-8 with TRBJ1-2; the match to TRBD1 covers 7 bases. The CDR3 runs 15 residues. Germline V gives CDR1 SGHVS, CDR2 FQNEAQ. The trim removed 5 bases at V and 6 bases at J, leaving 12 bases unmatched. CDR3 sequence (DNA): TGTGCCAGCAGCCAAAGGACCGGGACAGCCCATGGCTACACCTTC. This sequence encodes CASSQRTGTAHGYTF.

The chain couples TRBV11-3 to TRBJ2-5; 7 bases agree with TRBD2. The CDR3 sequence is 20 residues long. The ends lost 3 bases at V and 0 bases at J; junction bases unmatched: 19. Germline V gives CDR1 SGHNT, CDR2 YENEEA. This CDR3 reads CASSLHLLVTGGPYQETQYF. Here the CDR3 DNA reads TGTGCCAGCAGCTTGCACTTGTTGGTGACGGGAGGCCCGTACCAAGAGACCCAGTACTTC.

CDR3 DNA: TGCGCCAGCAGCTTGGTGCGGGGGGAGGGCGAGCAGTACTTC. Protein: CASSLVRGEGEQYF. This chain links TRBV5-1 with TRBJ2-7, with TRBD2 matching 8 bases. V was pared by 0 bases and J by 6 bases, with 5 bases of the junction left unmatched. Germline CDR1 and CDR2: SGHRS and YFSETQ. This CDR3 is 14 amino acids long.